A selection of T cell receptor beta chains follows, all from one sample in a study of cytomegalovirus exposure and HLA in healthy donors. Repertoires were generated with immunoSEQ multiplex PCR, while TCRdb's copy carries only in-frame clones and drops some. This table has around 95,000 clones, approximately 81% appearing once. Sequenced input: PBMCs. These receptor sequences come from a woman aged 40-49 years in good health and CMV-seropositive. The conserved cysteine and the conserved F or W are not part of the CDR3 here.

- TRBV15 ATHLRGREGEYEQY
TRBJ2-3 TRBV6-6 ASSDPGTGNTDTQY
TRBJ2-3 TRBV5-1 ASSLGEAGGGTDTQY
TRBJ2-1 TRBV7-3 ASSLGVAESYNEQF
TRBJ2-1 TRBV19 ASSMARWGREYNNEQF
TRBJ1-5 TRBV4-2 ASSQPYSNQPQH
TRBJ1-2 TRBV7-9 ASSPWDNDYGYT
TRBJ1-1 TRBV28 ASSSPGQRPEAF
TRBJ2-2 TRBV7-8 ASSLGLAGGWLF
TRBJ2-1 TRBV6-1 ASSEPGLAGYNEQF
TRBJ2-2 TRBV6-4 ASSRGRELF
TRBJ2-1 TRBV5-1 ASSPGTGGLFYNEQF
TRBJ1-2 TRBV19 ASTDRNYGYT
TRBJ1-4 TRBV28 ASSPARNEKLF
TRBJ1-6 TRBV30 AWSRRGYNSPLH
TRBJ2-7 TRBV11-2 ASSPISRRRDTSYEQY
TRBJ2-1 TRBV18 ASSAQGVESEQF
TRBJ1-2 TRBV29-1 SVIKGDYGYT
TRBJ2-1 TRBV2 ASRTVRNEQF
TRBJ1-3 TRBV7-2 ASRPRTGGNTIY
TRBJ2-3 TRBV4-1 ASRMPGLAGTDTQY
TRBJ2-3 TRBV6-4 ASSEQGITDTQY
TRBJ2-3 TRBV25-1 ASSEGTSVSTDTQY
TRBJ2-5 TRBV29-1 SVEGGEETQY
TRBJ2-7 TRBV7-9 ASSLLGSEQY
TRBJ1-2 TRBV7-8 ASSVTDRGYGYT
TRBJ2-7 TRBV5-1 ASSPTSLYEQY
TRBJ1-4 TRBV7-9 ASSADRGNEKLF
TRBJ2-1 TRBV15 ATSRDLLAGGYEQF
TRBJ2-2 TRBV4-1 ASRDIANTGELF
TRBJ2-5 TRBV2 ASSILLGTEYQETQY
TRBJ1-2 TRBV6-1 ASSDTDYGYT
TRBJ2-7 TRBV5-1 ASSPRDRAHEQY
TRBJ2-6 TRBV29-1 SVPGGSSGANVLT
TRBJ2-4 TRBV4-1 ASSQDQGLANIQY
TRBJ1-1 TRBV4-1 ASSTYTEAF